Detailed here is one T cell receptor (beta chain). This entry belongs to a study of cytomegalovirus exposure and HLA in healthy donors. This CDR3 spans 15 amino acids. CDR1 LGHNA and CDR2 YNFKEQ come from the germline V gene. PCR employed 60 Vbeta and 13 Jbeta primers. Original processing notes: Unique TCR beta chains totaled roughly 80 million in a later count, with roughly 11 million of them shared. Profiling relied on immunoSEQ multiplex PCR, and the TCRdb table lists in-frame clones only, not all of them. For V, J and clone size, that table is used; D and trimming come from the DNA. The table lists about 140,000 clones, roughly 77% of them singletons.

This clonotype was sampled from a man in his thirties or forties in good health and CMV-seronegative. The sequenced sample was PBMCs. V usage is TRBV4-2 and J usage is TRBJ2-5, with D possibly being TRBD1 (6 bases). The end of the DNA aligns better with TRBJ2-7, so the J call may be wrong. CDR3 sequence reads: CASSQGDTDLYEQYF. The CDR3 DNA sequence: TGTGCCAGCAGCCAGGGGGACACCGACCTCTACGAGCAGTACTTC.